Presented here are 7 T cell receptor beta chains from one specimen sequenced in a study of Ad26.COV2.S vaccination and SARS-CoV-2 variants. Treatment here: 19 received Ad26.COV2.S at low or high dose, single or two shots; several received placebo; per-sample allocation not given. Sampling was performed 63 days after the first vaccine or placebo injection. Data came from immunoSEQ multiplex PCR; TCRdb stores just in-frame clones and leaves some out. The sample comprises 200,000 to 300,000 clones, 87% of which are singletons, and nearly 3% rests with the top ten. The sample consisted of peripheral blood, taken in a trial of Ad26.COV2.S vaccine versus placebo. The receptors stem from a person aged 18-65 years who received the Ad26.COV2.S COVID-19 vaccine or a placebo.

The chain couples TRBV20-1 to TRBJ2-2; D gene unclear. V lost 8 bases, J lost 8 bases, and 3 bases lay in between. The CDR3 has 8 residues. Germline V lookup: CDR1 DFQATT, CDR2 SNEGSKA (reference sequence). The CDR3 DNA reads as TGCAGTCTGGGGGAGCTGTTTTTT. This codes for CSLGELFF.

This sequence joins TRBV11-3 and TRBJ2-7, with a weak D call TRBD1 (5 bases). V lost 2 bases to trimming and J lost 6 bases, with 11 bases between them. CDR1 SGHNT and CDR2 YENEEA come from the germline V gene. The CDR3 runs to 13 residues. CDR3 loop: CASSLQPTAEQYF. The CDR3 region has the DNA TGTGCCAGCAGCTTACAACCGACAGCCGAGCAGTACTTC.

The chain joins TRBV6-5 to TRBJ2-5; unclear D gene. V lost 6 bases and J 5 bases, leaving 16 bases between the germline ends. Germline V CDR1 and CDR2: MNHEY, SVGAGI. CDR3 length: 14 amino acids. CDR3 protein: CASSRRVRLETQYF. CDR3 sequence (DNA): TGTGCCAGCAGCCGTAGGGTCCGTTTGGAGACCCAGTACTTC.

Note on this clone: The sample contains more than one DNA sequence encoding this CDR3. The rearrangement uses TRBV6-2 or TRBV6-3 and TRBJ1-5; 9 nucleotides match TRBD1. V lost 5 bases to trimming and J lost 4 bases; unmatched junction nucleotides: 3. CDR1 is MNHEY, CDR2 SVGEGT, per germline. The CDR3 is made up of 14 amino acids. The CDR3 sequence is CASSRDRVNQPQHF. CDR3 bases: TGTGCCAGCAGTCGGGACAGGGTGAATCAGCCCCAGCATTTT.

The rearrangement links TRBV6-8 to TRBJ2-7; 8 bases align to TRBD1. Germline V gene lookup returns CDR1 MNHGY and CDR2 SAAAGT. CDR3 size: 13 residues. Trimming cost V 7 bases and J 9 bases; bases outside gene matches: 11. CDR3 protein: CASKRDRYVGQYV. CDR3 DNA sequence: TGTGCCAGCAAGAGGGACAGGTATGTAGGGCAGTACGTC.

The genes are TRBV15 and TRBJ2-2; D is unclear. Looked up from germline, CDR1 is LNHNV and CDR2 is YYDKDF (reference sequence). Trimming cost V 3 bases and J 1 base, with 6 bases left between them. The CDR3 has 14 amino acids. CDR3: CATSSTMNTGELFF. The CDR3 DNA reads as TGTGCCACCAGCAGCACTATGAACACCGGGGAGCTGTTTTTT.

The count of this clone is one. The gene calls are TRBV5-4 and TRBJ2-1; 11 bases are shared with TRBD2. This CDR3 has 15 residues. Germline V lookup: CDR1 SGHNT, CDR2 YYREEE (reference sequence). The V and J ends lost 4 bases and 9 bases, in that order; junction bases with no gene match: 9. The CDR3 region is CASSPPTSGSGEQFF. CDR3 in DNA: TGTGCCAGCAGCCCGCCTACTAGCGGGAGTGGTGAGCAGTTCTTC.